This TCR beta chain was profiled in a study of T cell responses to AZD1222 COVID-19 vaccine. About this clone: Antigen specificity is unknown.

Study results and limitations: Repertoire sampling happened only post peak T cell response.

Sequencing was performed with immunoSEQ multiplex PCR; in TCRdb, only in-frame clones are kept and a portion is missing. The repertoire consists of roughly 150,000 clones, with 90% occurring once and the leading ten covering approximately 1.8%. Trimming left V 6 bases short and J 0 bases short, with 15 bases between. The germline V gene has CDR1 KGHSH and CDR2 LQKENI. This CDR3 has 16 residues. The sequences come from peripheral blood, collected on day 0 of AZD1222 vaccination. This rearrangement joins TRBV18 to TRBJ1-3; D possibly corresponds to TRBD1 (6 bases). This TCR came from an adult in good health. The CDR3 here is CASSYNRENSGNTIYF. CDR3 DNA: TGTGCCAGCTCTTACAACAGGGAAAACTCTGGAAACACCATATATTTT.